The present T cell receptor beta chain was sequenced within a study of T cell repertoires in cytomegalovirus infection. This clonotype showed up just a few times. Its antigen is currently unknown. The study, taken as a whole, reports: Clonotype analysis showed dominance of the ex vivo response by HLA-C-restricted CMV-specific TCR beta clonotypes. Frequencies of public TCR beta families were cumulated, and this identified carriers of CMV plus the relevant HLA.

CDR1 SEHNR and CDR2 FQNEAQ come from the germline V gene (reference sequence). The CDR3 loop spans 17 amino acids. Trimming removed 5 bases from V and 5 bases from J, with 23 bases in between. Using its own MiXCR run on the reads, TCRdb lists one record per CDR3 protein. This sample has about 360,000 distinct CDR3 sequences; 15% to 20% occur once, and the top ten carry around 8.6%. The sequenced sample was PBMCs. The chain recombines TRBV7-9 with TRBJ2-3, with D perhaps TRBD1 or TRBD2 (6 bases each). The TCR was taken from a human donor in good health (CMV status not recorded). Some clones in this sample may be carry-over from other donors' samples. The chain's CDR3 is CASSPARPSGGGDTQYF. The DNA for the CDR3 is TGTGCCAGCAGCCCCGCCCGTCCCAGCGGAGGGGGAGATACGCAGTATTTT.